This T cell receptor (beta chain) emerged from a study of response to subunit inactivated influenza vaccine. Study outcomes and limitations: Authors suggested each seasonal flu vaccination may recruit only limited numbers of new T cells.

This CDR3 is 16 amino acids long. In germline, CDR1 is MNHEY, CDR2 SVGAGI. Unmatched junction bases numbered 14, after V lost 2 bases and J lost 10 bases. This clonotype was counted only a few times. What it binds is not known. TCRdb fed the RT-PCR reads into MiXCR, producing one record per CDR3 protein. The data contain a few hundred thousand distinct CDR3 sequences, about 14% of them singletons. The sequence was obtained from a man in his fifties who received an inactivated influenza vaccine. V is TRBV6-5 and J is TRBJ1-5, with 7 bases lining up with TRBD1. The sequenced sample was PBMCs from blood, obtained roughly 12 days after vaccination. The chain's CDR3 is CASSYLIGQVTGPQHF. The CDR3 DNA reads as TGTGCCAGCAGTTACCTCATCGGACAGGTGACTGGTCCCCAGCATTTT.